This section outlines one T cell receptor (beta chain) sequence together with its context. These data are taken from a study of CD8+CD57+ T cells in acquired aplastic anemia. Patients selected for sequencing had displayed CD8+CD57+ cell expansion by flow cytometry. The diagnosis in all patients was severe acquired aplastic anemia. V was clipped by 10 bases and J by 8 bases, with 14 bases between them. The CDR3 has 12 residues. Germline CDR1 and CDR2: SGHTA and FQGNSA. Genomic DNA acted as the template from which TCR beta VDJ combination and CDR3 sequence profiling were carried out. TCRdb reprocessed the reads with MiXCR, giving one entry per CDR3 protein. The profile shows 55,000 to 60,000 distinct CDR3 sequences, around 57% of them singletons.

The J gene is TRBJ1-4, the V gene TRBV7-2; a possible D gene is TRBD1 (5 bases). This TCR was recovered from a human donor with aplastic anemia. Input material: sorted CD4+, CD8+, or CD8+CD57+ T cells (not recorded which) from PBMCs. The CDR3 nucleotides are TGTGCCACCAGGGCCCGAGGGGAAAAACTGTTTTTT. Amino acids: CATRARGEKLFF.